These 2 T cell receptor beta chains were all obtained from the same sample, sequenced in a study of cytomegalovirus exposure and HLA in healthy donors. The PCR employed 60 Vbeta primers together with 13 Jbeta primers. Clones were sequenced by immunoSEQ multiplex PCR, and TCRdb holds only the in-frame ones, with some missing. Of fewer than 200,000 clones listed, approximately 80% are singletons. Sequencing was performed on PBMCs. These receptors were obtained from a woman aged 18-29 years in good health and CMV-seronegative.

This sequence joins TRBV7-2 and TRBJ2-3; TRBD1 matches at 9 bases. Germline V lookup: CDR1 SGHTA, CDR2 FQGNSA. The CDR3 spans 15 residues. Trimming cost V 4 bases and J 4 bases; bases outside gene matches: 6. CDR3 amino acids: CASSYRDREADTQYF. CDR3 sequence (DNA): TGTGCCAGCAGCTATAGGGACAGGGAGGCAGATACGCAGTATTTT.

The V gene is TRBV27, the J gene TRBJ1-1; a possible D gene is TRBD1 (5 bases). Germline V gene data show CDR1 as MNHEY and CDR2 as SMNVEV (reference sequence). The V end was cut by 5 bases, the J end by 0 bases, with 7 bases between. The length of the CDR3 is 13 residues. The CDR3 loop reads CASSIGVNTEAFF. CDR3 sequence (DNA): TGTGCCAGCAGTATAGGGGTGAACACTGAAGCTTTCTTT.